These 10 T cell receptor beta chains were all obtained from the same sample, sequenced in a study of T cells after yellow fever vaccination. One entry per CDR3 protein, called by TCRdb with MiXCR from the 5' RACE reads. Altogether about 260,000 distinct CDR3 sequences are present, over 10% being singletons, with the ten largest covering roughly 0.5%. This material consisted of CD4+ T cells sorted from PBMCs, taken 45 days after the yellow fever booster vaccination. These receptors all stem from a man younger than 40 who received the YFV17D yellow fever vaccine.

In this sample, this clonotype turned up many times. V and J are TRBV10-1 and TRBJ2-7; 10 bases are a match to TRBD1. CDR3 length: 14 amino acids. Germline loops: CDR1 WNHNN, CDR2 SYGVQD (reference sequence). Losses at the gene ends were 1 base for V and 6 bases for J; bases not matched to a gene: 3. The CDR3 protein is CASSEFGQGGEQYF. The CDR3 nucleotides read TGCGCCAGCAGTGAGTTTGGACAGGGGGGCGAGCAGTACTTC.

This rearrangement joins TRBV27 to TRBJ1-6; unclear D gene. Germline CDR1 MNHEY, CDR2 SMNVEV (reference sequence). CDR3 length: 17 amino acids. Trimming cost V 4 bases and J 3 bases, with 16 bases left between them. The CDR3 protein is CASSSLALGVYNSPLHF. In DNA, the CDR3 is TGTGCCAGCAGTTCCCTCGCTCTAGGAGTCTATAATTCACCCCTCCACTTT.

This clonotype was counted only a few times. The rearrangement joins TRBV7-2 to TRBJ1-1; a weak D match, TRBD1 (5 bases). V lost 3 bases and J lost 2, with 10 bases in between. Germline values: CDR1 SGHTA, CDR2 FQGNSA. This CDR3 region has 14 residues. CDR3 region: CASSFLGVNTEAFF. CDR3 bases: TGTGCCAGCAGCTTCCTAGGGGTTAACACTGAAGCTTTCTTT.

CDR3 protein: CASSQAGTGTGTQYF. CDR3 bases: TGTGCCAGCAGCCAGGCCGGGACAGGGACGGGGACCCAGTACTTC. This chain uses TRBV3-1 with TRBJ2-5, with 9 bases aligning to TRBD1. The V gene's germline CDR1 is LGHDT and CDR2 YNNKEL (reference sequence). The trim removed 3 bases at V and 7 bases at J, leaving 9 bases unmatched. The CDR3 totals 15 residues.

The rearrangement uses TRBV10-3 and TRBJ2-3; 7 bases are shared with TRBD2. The V gene end was trimmed by 0 bases and the J gene end by 10 bases; junction bases not matched to a gene: 4. This CDR3 has 13 amino acids. Germline CDR1 ENHRY, CDR2 SYGVKD. The CDR3 here is CAISESREEPQYF. In nucleotides, the CDR3 is TGTGCCATCAGTGAGTCTCGGGAGGAACCGCAGTATTTT.

The genes are TRBV6-2 or TRBV6-3 and TRBJ1-1; TRBD1 might be the D (5 bases). CDR1 is MNHEY and CDR2 is SVGEGT in the germline V gene. V lost 5 bases and J lost 4, with 11 bases in between. The CDR3 sequence is 13 residues long. In DNA form, the CDR3 reads TGTGCCAGCAGTACAGGTGGGGCCACTGAAGCTTTCTTT. Amino acid sequence: CASSTGGATEAFF.

This clonotype was seen more than once but under ten times. This rearrangement joins TRBV10-3 to TRBJ2-1, with TRBD2 matching 7 bases. With 7 bases clipped from V and 8 bases from J, the junction kept 11 bases outside the gene matches. There are 14 residues in the CDR3. The germline V gene has CDR1 ENHRY and CDR2 SYGVKD. CDR3 DNA sequence: TGTGCCATCAAGCGGGGCCACGACGGGGATGAGCAGTTCTTC. It specifies CAIKRGHDGDEQFF.

V usage is TRBV18 and J usage is TRBJ2-5; 14 nucleotides line up with TRBD2. CDR3 length equals 18 residues. Germline-derived CDR1 and CDR2 are KGHSH and LQKENI. The V and J ends lost 1 base and 5 bases, in that order; junction bases with no gene match: 9. The CDR3 DNA reads as TGTGCCAGCTCACCACGCCGCGTGGGGACTAGCGGGAGTGAGACCCAGTACTTC. Its translation: CASSPRRVGTSGSETQYF.

The chain uses TRBV20-1 and TRBJ2-5, with D perhaps matching TRBD2 (6 bases). CDR3 length: 14 amino acids. The V end lost 6 bases, the J end lost 5 bases, and 19 bases lay between the germline ends. Germline V lookup: CDR1 DFQATT, CDR2 SNEGSKA (reference sequence). CDR3 region: CSAPRRGRWETQYF. The DNA of the CDR3 is TGCAGTGCCCCCCGGCGGGGCCGGTGGGAGACCCAGTACTTC.

The V call is TRBV24-1, the J call TRBJ2-3; D not certain. Trimming pared 3 bases from V and 3 bases from J, leaving 15 bases between. The CDR3 extends over 16 amino acids. The germline V gene encodes CDR1 KGHDR and CDR2 SFDVKD. The DNA for the CDR3 is TGTGCCACCAGTGATAATTCCCAAGGCCAGACAGATACGCAGTATTTT. Translation: CATSDNSQGQTDTQYF.